Many counts were recorded for the clone carrying this T cell receptor beta chain. Its antigen is not identified. The data belong to a study of identical twins. Regarding the study as a whole: There was an excess of low generation probability in the out-of-frame alpha sequences that twins shared. It was cross-sectional statistical analysis, not following the same donors, that the conclusions relied on. For cord blood, abundant beta clonotypes had fewer insertions, unlike memory repertoires, which showed none.

The CDR3 extends over 16 amino acids. With 6 bases clipped from V and 3 bases from J, the junction kept 12 bases outside the gene matches. Germline V gene lookup returns CDR1 SQVTM and CDR2 ANQGSEA. The authors used template switching to add a universal primer site and gave cDNA unique molecular identifiers. TCRdb ran MiXCR on the 5' RACE reads and lists one entry per CDR3 protein. The data show some 710,000 distinct CDR3 sequences, with 5.5% to 6.5% seen just once and approximately 1.6% held by the top ten. Sequencing was done on a sample of naive T cells sorted from blood. V is TRBV29-1 and J is TRBJ2-2; 8 bases align to TRBD1. This TCR came from a young man in good health. The CDR3 loop reads CSVFLLSDRDTGELFF. CDR3 sequence (DNA): TGCAGCGTCTTCCTTCTTTCGGACAGGGACACCGGGGAGCTGTTTTTT.